The 14 T cell receptor beta chains reported below all come from one sample, sequenced in a study of cytomegalovirus exposure and HLA in healthy donors. The repertoire was sequenced with immunoSEQ multiplex PCR; TCRdb's copy has only in-frame clones and lacks some. The table lists more than 90,000 clones, less than 90% of them singletons. The sequenced sample was PBMCs. Every receptor here comes from a man aged 18 to 29 in good health and CMV-seropositive.

The gene calls are TRBV4-1 and TRBJ2-2, with TRBD2 matching over 7 bases. There are 15 residues in the CDR3. Germline-derived CDR1 and CDR2 are MGHRA and YSYEKL. With 2 bases clipped from V and 2 bases from J, the junction kept 2 bases outside the gene matches. CDR3 bases: TGCGCCAGCAGCCAACCGGGAGGTAACACCGGGGAGCTGTTTTTT. Translated, it gives CASSQPGGNTGELFF.

The CDR3 DNA is TGTGCCAGCAGTTCCGTGGGGGGGTCACCCTCATATGGCTACACCTTC. Protein: CASSSVGGSPSYGYTF. The gene calls are TRBV27 and TRBJ1-2, with D tentatively TRBD1 (5 bases). The CDR3 has 16 residues. Per the germline V gene, CDR1 is MNHEY and CDR2 is SMNVEV (reference sequence). Trimming removed 4 bases at V and 5 bases at J, with 20 bases between.

The chain recombines TRBV4-2 with TRBJ2-7; 7 bases are shared with TRBD2. Trimming took 4 bases from V and 6 from J; bases not matched to a gene: 3. Germline V gene lookup returns CDR1 LGHNA and CDR2 YNFKEQ. This CDR3 has 12 residues. CDR3 sequence (DNA): TGTGCCAGCAGCCTAACGGGGGGCGAGCAGTACTTC. Its protein product is CASSLTGGEQYF.

This chain connects TRBV2 to TRBJ1-5, with D possibly being TRBD1 (6 bases). The CDR3 has 15 amino acids. The germline CDR1 and CDR2 sequences are SNHLY and FYNNEI. Trimming cost V 3 bases and J 4 bases, with 13 bases left between them. The CDR3, as DNA: TGTGCCAGCAGTGATGGACAGCGATTAAATCAGCCCCAGCATTTT. Amino acid sequence: CASSDGQRLNQPQHF.

The CDR3 nucleotides read TGCGCCAGCAGCTTGTATAAAGGGACAGGGGGCGGAGAGACCCAGTACTTC. Protein product: CASSLYKGTGGGETQYF. This chain connects TRBV5-1 to TRBJ2-5, with 12 bases that match TRBD1. CDR3 size: 17 residues. Per the germline V gene, CDR1 is SGHRS and CDR2 is YFSETQ. V lost 1 base to trimming and J lost 4 bases; unmatched junction nucleotides: 8. Supplemented by reference TRBV5-1 and TRBJ2-5, the full variable domain reads KAGVTQTPRYLIKTRGQQVTLSCSPISGHRSVSWYQQTPGQGLQFLFEYFSETQRNKGNFPGRFSGRQFSNSRSEMNVSTLELGDSALYLCASSLYKGTGGGETQYFGPGTRLLVL.

The chain recombines TRBV11-3 with TRBJ2-7; 7 positions agree with TRBD2. Per germline, CDR1 SGHNT and CDR2 YENEEA. V was clipped by 3 bases and J by 5 bases; unmatched bases: 10. This CDR3 has 15 amino acids. In nucleotides, the CDR3 is TGTGCCAGCAGCTTGAGACTAGCCGCCCCGGACGAGCAGTACTTC. Translated, it gives CASSLRLAAPDEQYF.

The V gene is TRBV2, the J gene TRBJ1-2, with TRBD1 identical over 7 bases. J lost 6 bases, V lost 7 bases, and 8 bases had no gene match. The germline CDR1 and CDR2 sequences are SNHLY and FYNNEI. CDR3 size: 13 residues. Here the CDR3 DNA reads TGTGCCAGCAACGACAGGGTAGTTGATGGCTACACCTTC. Its protein product is CASNDRVVDGYTF.

The chain employs TRBV7-6 and TRBJ1-2; D is possibly TRBD1 (6 bases). The germline V gene encodes CDR1 SGHVS and CDR2 FNYEAQ. The CDR3 consists of 15 residues. V lost 1 base to trimming and J lost 4 bases, with 13 bases between them. The CDR3, as DNA: TGTGCCAGCAGCTTAGGGCAGGGGCAAGTCTATGGCTACACCTTC. This translates into CASSLGQGQVYGYTF. The full variable domain, its missing parts supplied by reference TRBV7-6 and TRBJ1-2, is GAGVSQSPRYKVTKRGQDVALRCDPISGHVSLYWYRQALGQGPEFLTYFNYEAQQDKSGLPNDRFSAERPEGSISTLTIQRTEQRDSAMYRCASSLGQGQVYGYTFGSGTRLTVV.

The chain uses TRBV6-5 and TRBJ2-1, with TRBD1 as a possible D gene (6 bases). The CDR3 is 13 residues long. The germline gives CDR1 MNHEY, CDR2 SVGAGI. V lost 4 bases, J lost 9 bases, and 13 bases lay in between. The CDR3 DNA reads as TGTGCCAGCAGTTCCCAGGGGTTTGGTGAGCAGTTCTTC. It codes for CASSSQGFGEQFF.

This sequence joins TRBV2 and TRBJ1-1; 7 positions match TRBD1. The V and J ends lost 9 bases and 4 bases, in that order; junction bases with no gene match: 8. The CDR3 sequence is 13 residues long. Germline CDR1 is SNHLY and CDR2 is FYNNEI. CDR3 in amino acids: CASGEDRFTEAFF. The CDR3 region has the DNA TGTGCCAGTGGGGAGGACAGGTTCACTGAAGCTTTCTTT.

The chain carries TRBV9 and TRBJ1-3; D is unresolved. This CDR3 spans 16 amino acids. CDR1 SGDLS and CDR2 YYNGEE come from the germline V gene. The V gene lost 5 bases and the J gene lost 0 bases, with 15 bases spanning the gap. CDR3 amino acids: CASSNSGANSGNTIYF. CDR3 nucleotide sequence: TGTGCCAGCAGTAACTCAGGCGCCAACTCTGGAAACACCATATATTTT.

J is TRBJ2-3 and V is TRBV25-1; TRBD1 agrees at 10 bases. After removal of 4 bases from V and 6 bases from J, the junction contained 7 bases not matched to a gene. CDR3 length: 15 amino acids. Per the germline V gene, CDR1 is MGHDK and CDR2 is SYGVNS. CDR3 DNA: TGTGCCAGCAGTGGCTCGACAGGGGGCAGTGATACGCAGTATTTT. Protein sequence: CASSGSTGGSDTQYF.

This chain links TRBV5-1 with TRBJ1-2; tentatively, D is TRBD1 (5 bases). This CDR3 has 14 amino acids. V lost 4 bases and J lost 2, with 12 bases in between. Germline lookup yields CDR1 SGHRS and CDR2 YFSETQ. The CDR3 spells CASSGDRANYGYTF. CDR3 in DNA: TGCGCCAGCAGCGGTGACAGAGCCAACTATGGCTACACCTTC.

J is TRBJ1-5 and V is TRBV7-2, with 7 nucleotides matching TRBD1. This CDR3 is built from 16 residues. The V gene's germline CDR1 is SGHTA and CDR2 FQGNSA. V lost 5 bases to trimming and J lost 0 bases; unmatched junction nucleotides: 7. This CDR3 is CASSRGSGGSNQPQHF. CDR3 DNA sequence: TGTGCCAGCAGCCGGGGGTCAGGGGGTAGCAATCAGCCCCAGCATTTT.